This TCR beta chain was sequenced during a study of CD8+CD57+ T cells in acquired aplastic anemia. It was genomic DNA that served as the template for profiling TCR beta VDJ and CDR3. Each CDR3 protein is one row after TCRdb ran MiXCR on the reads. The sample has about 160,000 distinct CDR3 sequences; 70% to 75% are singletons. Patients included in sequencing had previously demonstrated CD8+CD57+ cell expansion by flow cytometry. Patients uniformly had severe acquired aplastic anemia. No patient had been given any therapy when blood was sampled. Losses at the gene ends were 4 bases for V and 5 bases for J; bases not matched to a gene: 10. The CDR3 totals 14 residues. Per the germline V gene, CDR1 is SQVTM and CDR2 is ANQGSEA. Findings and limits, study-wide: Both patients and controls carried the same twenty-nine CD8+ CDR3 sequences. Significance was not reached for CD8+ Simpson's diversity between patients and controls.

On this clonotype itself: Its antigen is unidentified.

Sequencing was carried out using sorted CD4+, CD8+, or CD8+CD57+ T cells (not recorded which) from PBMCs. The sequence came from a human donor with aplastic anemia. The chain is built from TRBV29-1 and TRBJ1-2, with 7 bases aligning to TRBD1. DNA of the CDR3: TGCAGCGTTGCCGCGACAGGGCTCATTTATGGCTACACCTTC. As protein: CSVAATGLIYGYTF.